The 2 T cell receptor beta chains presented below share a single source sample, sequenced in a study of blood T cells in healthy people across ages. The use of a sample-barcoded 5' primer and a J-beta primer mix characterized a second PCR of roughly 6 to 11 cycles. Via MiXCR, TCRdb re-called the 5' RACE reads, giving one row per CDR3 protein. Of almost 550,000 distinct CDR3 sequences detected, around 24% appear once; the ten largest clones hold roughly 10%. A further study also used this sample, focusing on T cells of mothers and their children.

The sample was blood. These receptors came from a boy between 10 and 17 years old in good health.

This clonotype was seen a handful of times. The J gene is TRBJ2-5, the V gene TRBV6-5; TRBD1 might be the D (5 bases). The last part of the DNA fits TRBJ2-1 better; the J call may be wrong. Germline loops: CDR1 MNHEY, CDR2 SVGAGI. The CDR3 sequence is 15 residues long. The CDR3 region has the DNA TGTGCCAGCAGTTACGCGTTTCTAGGGGTGAATGAGCAGTTCTTC. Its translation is CASSYAFLGVNEQFF.

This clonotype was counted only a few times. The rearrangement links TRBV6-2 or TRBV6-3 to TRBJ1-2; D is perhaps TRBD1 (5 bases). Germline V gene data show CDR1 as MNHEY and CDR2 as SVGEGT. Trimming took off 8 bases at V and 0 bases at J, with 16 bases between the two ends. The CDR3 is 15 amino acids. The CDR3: CASGTGNPTNYGYTF. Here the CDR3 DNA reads TGTGCCAGCGGGACGGGAAATCCTACTAACTATGGCTACACCTTC.